This T cell receptor beta chain is drawn from a study of control samples from healthy donors and cancer patients. Profiling relied on immunoSEQ multiplex PCR, and the TCRdb table lists in-frame clones only, not all of them. The data contain 400,000 to 500,000 clones, about 93% of them singletons. Sample: PBMCs. The sequence came from a man between 40 and 49 years old with head and neck cancer.

The CDR3 coding sequence is TGTGCCAGCAGCCGATCTACGACAGGGGGCTTTGGCTACACCTTC. This codes for CASSRSTTGGFGYTF. The V and J genes are TRBV5-6 and TRBJ1-2; 10 positions agree with TRBD1. V was clipped by 4 bases and J by 7 bases; unmatched bases: 10. The CDR3 is 15 residues long. Germline V CDR1 and CDR2: SGHDT, YYEEEE. The variable domain in full, completed from reference TRBV5-6 and TRBJ1-2, reads DAGVTQSPTHLIKTRGQQVTLRCSPKSGHDTVSWYQQALGQGPQFIFQYYEEEERQRGNFPDRFSGHQFPNYSSELNVNALLLGDSALYLCASSRSTTGGFGYTFGSGTRLTVV.